These 9 T cell receptor beta chains were all obtained from the same sample, sequenced in a study of shared clonotypes between healthy human individuals. TCRdb's table, derived via immunoSEQ multiplex PCR, lists solely in-frame clones and lacks some. This table holds some 2.3 million clones, just over 90% found once. The sequenced sample was naive CD4+ T cells from PBMCs. Subset here: CD45RA+ positively selected. Receptors originate from a man aged 18-30 years in good health. Some clones in this sample may be carry-over from other donors' samples.

The chain employs TRBV21-1 and TRBJ2-3; TRBD2 reflects the table's D call only, with no check against the DNA. TRBV21-1 is a listed pseudogene. The CDR3 loop spans 16 amino acids. CDR3 region: CASSTGLAGCTDTQYF. DNA for the CDR3: TGTGCCAGCAGCACTGGACTAGCGGGATGTACAGATACGCAGTATTTT.

The chain recombines TRBV6-5 with TRBJ2-1; the D gene could be TRBD1 or TRBD2 (5 bases each). The CDR3 is made up of 15 amino acids. The V end lost 6 bases, the J end lost 6 bases, and 18 bases lay between the germline ends. Germline V gives CDR1 MNHEY, CDR2 SVGAGI. The CDR3 nucleotides read TGTGCCAGCAGGGTCCCCGGGGCTAGAGGCAATGAGCAGTTCTTC. Its translation is CASRVPGARGNEQFF.

This clone has just one count. V usage is TRBV6-5 and J usage is TRBJ2-3; no clear D gene. V gave up 7 bases and J gave up 8 bases, with 13 bases separating them. Germline V gene sequence: CDR1 MNHEY, CDR2 SVGAGI. The CDR3 covers 12 residues. This CDR3 reads CASTSPWGTQYF. The CDR3 DNA sequence: TGTGCCAGCACCTCCCCGTGGGGTACGCAGTATTTT.

The rearrangement uses TRBV5-1 and TRBJ1-1; 9 bases map to TRBD1. The CDR3 runs 16 residues. Per the germline V gene, CDR1 is SGHRS and CDR2 is YFSETQ. Germline trimming cut 2 bases from V and 1 base from J; bases unmatched to any gene: 6. The CDR3 loop reads CASSLRDREQNTEAFF. CDR3 sequence (DNA): TGCGCCAGCAGCTTAAGGGACAGGGAGCAGAACACTGAAGCTTTCTTT.

The chain recombines TRBV7-9 with TRBJ2-6; D is ambiguous. Germline CDR1 reads SEHNR; CDR2 reads FQNEAQ (reference sequence). The ends were cut back, 1 base at V and 12 bases at J, with 1 base in the middle. The CDR3 spans 10 residues. CDR3 sequence (DNA): TGTGCCAGCAGCTTAGTCGTCCTGACTTTC. Amino acid sequence: CASSLVVLTF. Full variable domain (outside the CDR3, taken from reference TRBV7-9 and TRBJ2-6): DTGVSQNPRHKITKRGQNVTFRCDPISEHNRLYWYRQTLGQGPEFLTYFQNEAQLEKSRLLSDRFSAERPKGSFSTLEIQRTEQGDSAMYLCASSLVVLTFGAGSRLTVL.

V usage is TRBV27 and J usage is TRBJ1-4, with D possibly being TRBD1 (6 bases). This CDR3 is built from 16 residues. Trimming shortened V by 2 bases and J by 2 bases, and 12 bases separated the two germline ends. The V gene's germline CDR1 is MNHEY and CDR2 SMNVEV (reference sequence). The CDR3 DNA reads as TGTGCCAGCAGTTTAGTTCCCAGGGGTACTAATGAAAAACTGTTTTTT. The encoded protein is CASSLVPRGTNEKLFF.

The chain uses TRBV5-1 and TRBJ1-2; maybe TRBD1 (5 bases). The V and J ends lost 4 bases and 4 bases respectively, with 14 bases between them. This CDR3 has 14 residues. Germline assignment: CDR1 SGHRS and CDR2 YFSETQ. The CDR3 sequence: CASSQIPDSYGYTF. The CDR3 bases are TGCGCCAGCAGCCAAATACCTGACAGCTATGGCTACACCTTC.

Worth noting for this clone: In the same sample, other DNA sequences code for this CDR3. The CDR3 here is CSANQETQYF. In nucleotides, the CDR3 is TGCAGTGCCAACCAAGAGACCCAGTACTTC. V usage is TRBV20-1 and J usage is TRBJ2-5; D not certain. The CDR3 spans 10 residues. Trimming cost V 6 bases and J 0 bases, with 2 bases left between them. Germline assignment: CDR1 DFQATT and CDR2 SNEGSKA (reference sequence).

This rearrangement joins TRBV28 to TRBJ1-4; 9 bases line up with TRBD1. J was trimmed by 7 bases and V by 3 bases; bases with no gene match: 6. The CDR3 runs to 15 residues. Germline CDR1 and CDR2: MDHEN and SYDVKM. The DNA of the CDR3 is TGTGCCAGCAGTTTTGGGACAGGGTCGACTGAAAAACTGTTTTTT. Protein sequence: CASSFGTGSTEKLFF.